A selection of T cell receptor beta chains follows, all from one sample in a study of response to subunit inactivated influenza vaccine. TCRdb redid the calling of the RT-PCR reads with MiXCR, one entry per CDR3 protein. The table has over 750,000 distinct CDR3 sequences, less than 25% seen once. The material sequenced was PBMCs from blood, taken more than 4 days after vaccination. These receptors all stem from a man aged 50 to 60 who received an inactivated influenza vaccine. The CDR3 runs from the conserved cysteine through the conserved F or W. D genes are given only for firm matches. The size field is filled for only some rows; it gives once, few, many or a size class.

size	V	D	J	CDR3	DNA
few	TRBV3-1	.	TRBJ2-1	CASSQDSALYNEQFF	TGTGCCAGCAGCCAAGACTCGGCTCTGTACAATGAGCAGTTCTTC
.	TRBV3-1	TRBD1	TRBJ2-1	CASSQGTGLGYNEQFF	TGTGCCAGCAGCCAGGGGACAGGGCTGGGCTACAATGAGCAGTTCTTC
many	TRBV5-1	TRBD1	TRBJ1-1	CASSLLGQGNTEAFF	TGCGCCAGCAGCTTGTTGGGACAGGGGAACACTGAAGCTTTCTTT
.	TRBV6-1	.	TRBJ1-5	CASSEGWGVNQPQHF	TGTGCCAGCAGTGAAGGGTGGGGGGTAAATCAGCCCCAGCATTTT
few	TRBV5-6	TRBD1	TRBJ2-3	CASRLGTGIADTQYF	TGTGCCAGCAGATTAGGGACAGGGATAGCAGATACGCAGTATTTT
few	TRBV18	TRBD2	TRBJ2-1	CASSPPAGGGYNEQFF	TGTGCCAGCTCACCCCCGGCGGGGGGCGGGTACAATGAGCAGTTCTTC
.	TRBV5-1	TRBD1	TRBJ2-2	CASSYYTPGQGVGELFF	TGCGCCAGCAGCTACTATACTCCGGGACAGGGAGTAGGGGAGCTGTTTTTT
.	TRBV10-3	.	TRBJ2-2	CAISELHPGINTGELFF	TGTGCCATCAGTGAGCTCCACCCAGGAATCAACACCGGGGAGCTGTTTTTT
.	TRBV7-2	.	TRBJ2-7	CASSLGHPDYEQYF	TGTGCCAGCAGCTTGGGACATCCCGACTACGAGCAGTACTTC
few	TRBV2	.	TRBJ2-1	CASSDGGKVGEQFF	TGTGCCAGCAGTGATGGCGGGAAGGTAGGTGAGCAGTTCTTC
few	TRBV5-1	.	TRBJ2-3	CASSLPGEDTQYF	TGCGCCAGCAGCTTGCCGGGAGAGGATACGCAGTATTTT
many	TRBV12-3/TRBV12-4	.	TRBJ1-2	CASSLTGFNYGYTF	TGTGCCAGCAGTTTAACAGGATTTAACTATGGCTACACCTTC
.	TRBV18	TRBD2	TRBJ2-7	CASSTGTKGYEQYF	TGTGCCAGCTCAACCGGGACTAAAGGCTACGAGCAGTACTTC
few	TRBV5-6	.	TRBJ2-3	CASSLPGEFYTDTQYF	TGTGCCAGCAGCTTACCGGGAGAGTTTTACACAGATACGCAGTATTTT
few	TRBV12-3/TRBV12-4	.	TRBJ1-1	CASSLRGKSTEAFF	TGTGCCAGCAGTTTAAGGGGAAAGTCGACTGAAGCTTTCTTT
few	TRBV7-2	TRBD2	TRBJ2-1	CASSFVGTSGDNEQFF	TGTGCCAGCAGCTTTGTCGGGACTAGCGGCGACAATGAGCAGTTCTTC
.	TRBV9	TRBD1	TRBJ2-3	CASSTRTGTDTQYF	TGTGCCAGCAGCACCAGGACAGGGACAGATACGCAGTATTTT
.	TRBV12-3/TRBV12-4	.	TRBJ2-1	CASSLALSMVEQFF	TGTGCCAGCAGTTTAGCGCTTAGTATGGTTGAGCAGTTCTTC
.	TRBV20-1	.	TRBJ1-4	CSIGRAGANEKLFF	TGCAGTATAGGACGGGCGGGGGCTAATGAAAAACTGTTTTTT
.	TRBV18	.	TRBJ2-1	CASSPPTTGSYNEQFF	TGTGCCAGCTCTCCACCTACCACCGGCTCCTACAATGAGCAGTTCTTC
.	TRBV20-1	TRBD2	TRBJ2-1	CSASGGIDNEQFF	TGCAGTGCGTCGGGAGGGATCGACAATGAGCAGTTCTTC
.	TRBV20-1	.	TRBJ2-7	CSALSRQGLSYEQYF	TGCAGTGCCCTAAGCCGGCAGGGGCTTTCCTACGAGCAGTACTTC
few	TRBV4-3	TRBD2	TRBJ2-7	CASSQDVAGLYEQYF	TGCGCCAGCAGCCAAGATGTAGCGGGTCTTTACGAGCAGTACTTC
.	TRBV27	.	TRBJ2-1	CASSFEGTPYNEQFF	TGTGCCAGCAGTTTTGAGGGGACTCCGTACAATGAGCAGTTCTTC
few	TRBV12-3/TRBV12-4	.	TRBJ2-2	CASSSGGLELFF	TGTGCCAGCAGTTCAGGGGGGCTGGAGCTGTTTTTT
few	TRBV4-1	TRBD2	TRBJ2-7	CASSQREGTGEQYF	TGCGCCAGCAGCCAGAGGGAGGGCACAGGCGAGCAGTACTTC
.	TRBV4-2	TRBD2	TRBJ2-2	CASSQFPQREVGELFF	TGTGCCAGCAGCCAATTCCCCCAGCGGGAGGTCGGGGAGCTGTTTTTT
.	TRBV10-1	TRBD1	TRBJ2-1	CASSVDRGFVGVQFF	TGCGCCAGCAGTGTAGACAGGGGGTTCGTCGGTGTGCAGTTCTTC
.	TRBV24-1	TRBD1	TRBJ2-1	CATSEQGLNEQFF	TGTGCCACCAGTGAACAGGGGCTCAATGAGCAGTTCTTC
few	TRBV5-1	.	TRBJ2-1	CASSPIVRGIYNEQFF	TGCGCCAGCAGCCCCATTGTCCGGGGGATCTACAATGAGCAGTTCTTC
.	TRBV7-2	.	TRBJ2-5	CASSKDQGGKTQYF	TGTGCCAGCAGCAAAGACCAGGGGGGAAAGACCCAGTACTTC
few	TRBV7-8	.	TRBJ1-5	CASSFSYSRALPNQPQHF	TGTGCCAGCAGCTTTTCCTACTCCCGGGCTCTCCCCAATCAGCCCCAGCATTTT
many	TRBV7-2	.	TRBJ2-1	CASSLLGGTYNEQFF	TGTGCCAGCAGCTTACTGGGGGGCACCTACAATGAGCAGTTCTTC
.	TRBV4-3	.	TRBJ2-2	CASSQDLGMRTGELFF	TGCGCCAGCAGCCAAGATTTGGGAATGAGGACCGGGGAGCTGTTTTTT
few	TRBV11-2	.	TRBJ1-1	CATKQGPGAEAFF	TGTGCCACCAAACAAGGCCCTGGGGCTGAAGCTTTCTTT
many	TRBV4-1	TRBD2	TRBJ2-7	CASSPRLISGRYSYEQYF	TGCGCCAGCAGCCCAAGGCTAATTAGCGGGAGGTACTCCTACGAGCAGTACTTC
.	TRBV29-1	.	TRBJ2-4	CSVRGGLAKNIQYF	TGCAGCGTACGGGGCGGTTTGGCCAAAAACATTCAGTACTTC